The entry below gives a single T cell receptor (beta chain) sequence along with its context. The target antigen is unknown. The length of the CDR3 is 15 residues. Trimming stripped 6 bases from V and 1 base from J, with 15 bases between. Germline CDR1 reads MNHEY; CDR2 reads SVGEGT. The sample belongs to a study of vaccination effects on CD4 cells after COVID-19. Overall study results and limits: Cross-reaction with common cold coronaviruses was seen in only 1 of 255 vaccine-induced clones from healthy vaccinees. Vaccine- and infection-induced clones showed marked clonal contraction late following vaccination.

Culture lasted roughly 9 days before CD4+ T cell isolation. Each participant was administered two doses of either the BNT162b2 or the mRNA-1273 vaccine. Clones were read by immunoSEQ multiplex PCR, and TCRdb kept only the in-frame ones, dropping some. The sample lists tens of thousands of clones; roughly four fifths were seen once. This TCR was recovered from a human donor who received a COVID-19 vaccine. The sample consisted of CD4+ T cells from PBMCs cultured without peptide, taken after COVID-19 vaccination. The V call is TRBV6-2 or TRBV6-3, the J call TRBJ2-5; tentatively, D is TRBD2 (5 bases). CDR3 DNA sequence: TGTGCCAGCAGCGCGAAGGACTCAGTCCAAGAGACCCAGTACTTC. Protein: CASSAKDSVQETQYF.